Below are 26 T cell receptor beta chains sequenced from a single sample in a study of blood T cell repertoires in COVID-19. The protocol was immunoSEQ multiplex PCR, while the TCRdb copy is restricted to in-frame clones and leaves out a portion. The sample includes under 300,000 clones, around 90% of them seen just once. The specimen sequenced was peripheral blood. These receptor sequences come from a woman aged 40 to 55 who had recovered from COVID-19.

The J gene is TRBJ1-5, the V gene TRBV19, with D perhaps matching TRBD1 (5 bases). Between the trimmed V and J ends, which lost 5 bases and 3 bases, there was a span of 23 bases. There are 18 residues in the CDR3. Germline CDR1 is LNHDA and CDR2 is SQIVND (reference sequence). In DNA, the CDR3 is TGTGCCAGTAGTCCCCTGGGGCCTCAACATGGCTTCAATCAGCCCCAGCATTTT. Amino acids: CASSPLGPQHGFNQPQHF.

The chain joins TRBV27 to TRBJ2-7, with D maybe TRBD1 (6 bases). CDR1 and CDR2 (germline): MNHEY, SMNVEV (reference sequence). The CDR3 is 13 amino acids. The V gene lost 9 bases and the J gene lost 2 bases, with 14 bases spanning the gap. CDR3 nucleotides: TGTGCCAGTAGGAGGCAGGGGACCTACGAGCAGTACTTC. It is translated as CASRRQGTYEQYF.

The rearrangement links TRBV11-2 to TRBJ2-7, with 8 bases matching TRBD2. J lost 4 bases, V lost 1 base, and 6 bases had no gene match. The CDR3 length is 15 residues. The V gene's germline CDR1 is SGHAT and CDR2 FQNNGV. CDR3 bases: TGTGCCAGCAGCTTAGGGCTAGCGGGTATTTACGAGCAGTACTTC. Its protein product is CASSLGLAGIYEQYF.

This clone was counted between two and nine times. The chain couples TRBV5-1 to TRBJ1-1; D is ambiguous. The CDR3 spans 14 residues. Germline lookup yields CDR1 SGHRS and CDR2 YFSETQ. V shed 4 bases and J shed 0 bases, with 10 bases lying between them. CDR3: CASSNGRLNTEAFF. The CDR3 coding sequence is TGCGCCAGCAGCAACGGTCGCCTGAACACTGAAGCTTTCTTT.

CDR3: CASSMVPGTSVNNEQFF. CDR3 nucleotides: TGTGCCAGTAGTATGGTTCCAGGGACTAGCGTCAACAATGAGCAGTTCTTC. The chain uses TRBV19 and TRBJ2-1; 10 bases map to TRBD2. The CDR3 has 17 residues. V shed 3 bases and J 5 bases; nucleotides not matched to a gene: 10. Germline V gene data show CDR1 as LNHDA and CDR2 as SQIVND (reference sequence).

The rearrangement joins TRBV7-2 to TRBJ2-3; tentatively, D is TRBD2 (6 bases). There are 15 residues in the CDR3. V was pared by 2 bases and J by 0 bases, with 9 bases between. The germline gives CDR1 SGHTA, CDR2 FQGNSA. The CDR3 DNA follows: TGTGCCAGCAGCTTACGCGGGATGAGCACAGATACGCAGTATTTT. It specifies CASSLRGMSTDTQYF.

This rearrangement joins TRBV6-1 to TRBJ1-2; no reliable D call. Per germline, CDR1 MNHNS and CDR2 SASEGT. V shed 2 bases and J shed 4 bases, with 8 bases lying between them. This CDR3 contains 13 residues. The CDR3 loop is CASSEMAVYGYTF. The CDR3 DNA sequence: TGTGCCAGCAGTGAAATGGCAGTCTATGGCTACACCTTC.

The rearrangement uses TRBV4-1 and TRBJ1-5; TRBD1 matches 7 bases. The CDR3 extends over 15 amino acids. Trimming removed 4 bases from V and 1 base from J; junction bases left unmatched: 4. Germline CDR1 and CDR2: MGHRA and YSYEKL. CDR3 sequence: CASSPGTESNQPQHF. The CDR3 DNA sequence: TGCGCCAGCAGCCCCGGGACAGAAAGCAATCAGCCCCAGCATTTT.

For the CDR3, the DNA is TGTGCCAGCAGCAAAGGAAGTGGGACAGCCCAAGAGACCCAGTACTTC. Residues: CASSKGSGTAQETQYF. The chain links TRBV21-1 to TRBJ2-5; the D call of TRBD1 is as the table states it, not checked on the DNA. TRBV21-1 is a documented pseudogene. This CDR3 spans 16 amino acids.

The chain joins TRBV19 to TRBJ2-5; no clear D gene. Deletions cut 3 bases from V and 2 bases from J, with 13 bases between. Germline-derived CDR1 and CDR2 are LNHDA and SQIVND (reference sequence). This CDR3 region has 15 residues. The chain's CDR3 is CASSMETRTQETQYF. The CDR3 DNA is TGTGCCAGTAGTATGGAGACGAGAACTCAAGAGACCCAGTACTTC. Combining the CDR3 with reference TRBV19 and TRBJ2-5 gives the whole variable domain DGGITQSPKYLFRKEGQNVTLSCEQNLNHDAMYWYRQDPGQGLRLIYYSQIVNDFQKGDIAEGYSVSREKKESFPLTVTSAQKNPTAFYLCASSMETRTQETQYFGPGTRLLVL.

V and J are TRBV12-5 and TRBJ2-5, with D uncertain. The CDR3 consists of 14 residues. Germline CDR1 is LGHNT and CDR2 is FRNRAP. V was clipped by 2 bases and J by 5 bases, with 12 bases between them. DNA of the CDR3: TGTGCTAGTGGTTTGCCAACCCTCGCGGAGACCCAGTACTTC. Amino acids: CASGLPTLAETQYF.

This chain connects TRBV11-2 to TRBJ2-7; 10 positions match TRBD1. Germline V lookup: CDR1 SGHAT, CDR2 FQNNGV. V lost 5 bases to trimming and J lost 2 bases; unmatched junction nucleotides: 3. The CDR3 contains 14 residues. The CDR3, as DNA: TGTGCCAGCAGCGGGGGGACAGGGGCCTACGAGCAGTACTTC. Translated: CASSGGTGAYEQYF.

This rearrangement joins TRBV9 to TRBJ2-3; 7 nucleotides align to TRBD1. CDR3 length equals 15 residues. Germline lookup yields CDR1 SGDLS and CDR2 YYNGEE. J lost 0 bases, V lost 0 bases, and 1 base had no gene match. Written as DNA, the CDR3 is TGTGCCAGCAGCGTAGGGGACAGAAGCACAGATACGCAGTATTTT. Its translation is CASSVGDRSTDTQYF.

A few counts support this clone. The CDR3 reads CASSFTGGRSTEAFF. The CDR3 DNA sequence: TGTGCCAGCAGTTTCACCGGGGGGCGAAGCACTGAAGCTTTCTTT. The J gene is TRBJ1-1, the V gene TRBV28; D is possibly TRBD1 (6 bases). The length of the CDR3 is 15 residues. Trimming removed 3 bases from V and 4 bases from J, with 15 bases in between. Per the germline V gene, CDR1 is MDHEN and CDR2 is SYDVKM.

The rearrangement joins TRBV11-2 to TRBJ1-3; D might be TRBD1 (5 bases). In germline, CDR1 is SGHAT, CDR2 FQNNGV. The CDR3 spans 14 residues. Trimming stripped 11 bases from V and 4 bases from J, with 18 bases between. CDR3 amino acids: CAGSKRGAGNTIYF. The CDR3 coding sequence is TGTGCCGGCTCCAAAAGGGGCGCCGGAAACACCATATATTTT. The full variable domain, with the rest looked up from reference TRBV11-2 and TRBJ1-3, is EAGVAQSPRYKIIEKRQSVAFWCNPISGHATLYWYQQILGQGPKLLIQFQNNGVVDDSQLPKDRFSAERLKGVDSTLKIQPAKLEDSAVYLCAGSKRGAGNTIYFGEGSWLTVV.

The chain carries TRBV5-1 and TRBJ2-7, with D possibly being TRBD1 (5 bases). The CDR3 runs 14 residues. The germline V gene has CDR1 SGHRS and CDR2 YFSETQ. V was pared by 0 bases and J by 4 bases, with 11 bases between. The CDR3 DNA sequence: TGCGCCAGCAGCTTGGTGTCGCAGGGTTACGAGCAGTACTTC. Protein: CASSLVSQGYEQYF.

The gene calls are TRBV13 and TRBJ1-4, with unresolved D. Trimming left V 6 bases short and J 7 bases short, with 9 bases between. The germline V gene encodes CDR1 PRHDT and CDR2 FYEKMQ (reference sequence). This CDR3 spans 12 amino acids. In DNA form, the CDR3 reads TGTGCCAGCAGGTTGGGGAGTGAAAAACTGTTTTTT. This sequence encodes CASRLGSEKLFF.

V is TRBV27 and J is TRBJ2-7; D perhaps matches TRBD1 (6 bases). The V gene's germline CDR1 is MNHEY and CDR2 SMNVEV (reference sequence). The V gene lost 5 bases and the J gene lost 7 bases, with 15 bases spanning the gap. This CDR3 comprises 13 residues. CDR3 nucleotide sequence: TGTGCCAGCAGTATAAAAACAGGGTTTGAGCAGTACTTC. This gives the protein CASSIKTGFEQYF.

The chain is built from TRBV11-3 and TRBJ2-1, with 12 bases identical to TRBD2. The CDR3 sequence is 18 residues long. Per germline, CDR1 SGHNT and CDR2 YENEEA. V trimming: 3 bases; J trimming: 4 bases; junction bases outside the gene matches: 10. The CDR3 DNA follows: TGTGCCAGCAGCTTCGGTAGTGCTAGCGGGAGGGGGTACAATGAGCAGTTCTTC. It codes for CASSFGSASGRGYNEQFF.

The chain joins TRBV15 to TRBJ2-7; D is uncertain. The CDR3 is made up of 12 amino acids. Trimming stripped 1 base from V and 3 bases from J, with 4 bases between. CDR1 LNHNV and CDR2 YYDKDF come from the germline V gene (reference sequence). The CDR3, as DNA: TGTGCCACCAGCAGAGGCAGCTACGAGCAGTACTTC. Its protein is CATSRGSYEQYF.

The chain couples TRBV19 to TRBJ2-7, with 10 bases identical to TRBD2. Germline CDR1 LNHDA, CDR2 SQIVND (reference sequence). The CDR3 consists of 13 residues. The junction had 5 bases not matched to a gene; V was cut back by 7 bases and J by 5 bases. The CDR3 nucleotides read TGTGCCAGTACGGAAACTAGCGGGAACGAGCAGTACTTC. It yields the protein CASTETSGNEQYF.

The chain links TRBV5-4 to TRBJ2-7, with TRBD1 matching 10 bases. The V segment lost 4 bases and the J segment 2 bases; nucleotides outside the gene matches: 6. Germline CDR1 reads SGHNT; CDR2 reads YYREEE (reference sequence). This CDR3 has 15 residues. The CDR3 DNA sequence: TGTGCCAGCAGCCCGGGGGGACAGGGGCCCTACGAGCAGTACTTC. Translated, it gives CASSPGGQGPYEQYF.

The chain carries TRBV27 and TRBJ1-5; TRBD1 aligns across 9 bases. Trimming at V came to 8 bases and at J to 2 bases, leaving 16 bases not matched to a gene. Per the germline V gene, CDR1 is MNHEY and CDR2 is SMNVEV (reference sequence). This CDR3 has 18 amino acids. The CDR3 region has the DNA TGTGCCAGCCGTCAAACCGGGACAGGGTTTGCAGGCAATCAGCCCCAGCATTTT. Translation gives CASRQTGTGFAGNQPQHF.

This clone was counted between two and nine times. V and J are TRBV5-4 and TRBJ1-3; TRBD1 is a possible D gene (5 bases). V was shortened by 4 bases and J by 1 base, with 9 bases between the two germline ends. This CDR3 contains 14 residues. CDR1 and CDR2 (germline): SGHNT, YYREEE (reference sequence). CDR3 in DNA: TGTGCCAGCAGCAAGGAGGGGTCTGGAAACACCATATATTTT. Translating gives CASSKEGSGNTIYF.

The chain recombines TRBV30 with TRBJ1-4; 9 bases are a match to TRBD1. Germline V CDR1 and CDR2: GTSNPN, SVGIG (reference sequence). V gave up 3 bases and J gave up 7 bases; unmatched junction bases: 6. The CDR3 runs 14 residues. Here the CDR3 DNA reads TGTGCCTGGAGGATTGGGACAGGGCTTGAAAAACTGTTTTTT. Translating it yields CAWRIGTGLEKLFF.

The chain uses TRBV5-1 and TRBJ2-7; 8 bases match TRBD1. The trim removed 2 bases at V and 6 bases at J, leaving 10 bases unmatched. This CDR3 region has 15 residues. The germline gives CDR1 SGHRS, CDR2 YFSETQ. The CDR3 protein is CASSFSQGQAAEQYF. The CDR3 DNA reads as TGCGCCAGCAGCTTCTCTCAGGGACAGGCAGCCGAGCAGTACTTC.